This TCR beta chain derives from a study of shared T cell receptors in the human thymus. The data were produced by immunoSEQ multiplex PCR, yet TCRdb's version contains in-frame clones alone and is incomplete. The table has hundreds of thousands of clones, 70% to 90% seen once. This same sample was also part of a study on human thymus T cells. Turning to that study: Thymus tissue was removed during corrective cardiac surgery.

This clonotype was obtained from a boy less than two years old with a congenital heart defect. Sequenced input: thymocytes.

CDR3 nucleotides: TGCGCCAGCAGCCAACGCACCGCTACAGGGTCAAACTACGAGCAGTACTTC. This encodes CASSQRTATGSNYEQYF. The gene calls are TRBV4-3 and TRBJ2-7; D perhaps matches TRBD1 (6 bases). Germline V CDR1 and CDR2: LGHNA, YSLEER. CDR3 length: 17 residues. Trimming pared 2 bases from V and 3 bases from J, leaving 20 bases between.